The rows below give T cell receptor beta chains drawn from one sample of a study of blood T cell repertoires in COVID-19. Sequencing was performed with immunoSEQ multiplex PCR; in TCRdb, only in-frame clones are kept and a portion is missing. The profile shows 150,000 to 200,000 clones, roughly 80% of them singletons. Sequencing was carried out using peripheral blood. The receptor source for this set is a man aged 55 to 70 with active or convalescent COVID-19. Each CDR3 is given with its conserved first and last residue. D genes are given only for firm matches. A row's size may be missing; if present it is once, few, many or a size class.

.	TRBJ1-1	TRBV10-2	.	CASSESMGQGYTEAFF	TGCGCCAGCAGTGAGTCGATGGGCCAGGGGTACACTGAAGCTTTCTTT
.	TRBJ2-1	TRBV6-2/TRBV6-3	TRBD2	CASSSGLAGVRRDEQFF	TGTGCCAGCAGTTCCGGACTAGCGGGAGTCAGACGGGATGAGCAGTTCTTC
.	TRBJ2-1	TRBV27	.	CASSLRGVFSNEQFF	TGTGCCAGCAGTTTACGTGGAGTTTTCAGCAATGAGCAGTTCTTC
once	TRBJ2-2	TRBV19	.	CASSMLRIGAGELFF	TGTGCCAGTAGTATGCTGCGGATCGGAGCCGGGGAGCTGTTTTTT
.	TRBJ2-7	TRBV5-4	.	CASSSGRDRISYEQYF	TGTGCCAGCAGCTCGGGGCGGGACCGGATATCCTACGAGCAGTACTTC
.	TRBJ2-3	TRBV4-2	TRBD2	CASSQDWLAGGPRADTQYF	TGTGCCAGCAGCCAAGATTGGCTAGCGGGAGGGCCAAGAGCAGATACGCAGTATTTT
few	TRBJ2-2	TRBV5-1	TRBD2	CASSSGTSGSGELFF	TGCGCCAGCAGTTCCGGGACTAGTGGCTCCGGGGAGCTGTTTTTT
.	TRBJ1-1	TRBV6-5	.	CASSYAVTGTEAFF	TGTGCCAGCAGTTACGCGGTCACTGGCACTGAAGCTTTCTTT
.	TRBJ2-7	TRBV27	TRBD2	CASSTRTSGIDEQYF	TGTGCCAGCAGTACCCGGACTAGCGGGATAGACGAGCAGTACTTC
once	TRBJ2-3	TRBV11-2	TRBD1	CASSLGGQRSTDTQYF	TGTGCCAGCAGCTTAGGGGGACAGCGTAGCACAGATACGCAGTATTTT
.	TRBJ2-7	TRBV15	.	CATSQGRYEQYF	TGTGCCACCAGCCAGGGTCGTTACGAGCAGTACTTC
.	TRBJ1-2	TRBV5-1	TRBD1	CASSAEATGGIFGYTF	TGCGCCAGCAGCGCCGAAGCGACAGGGGGCATTTTTGGCTACACCTTC
.	TRBJ2-5	TRBV18	.	CASSPPSLQETQYF	TGTGCCAGCTCACCACCGTCTCTACAAGAGACCCAGTACTTC
.	TRBJ2-4	TRBV30	TRBD1	CAWSTGTGFGAKNIQYF	TGTGCCTGGAGTACCGGGACAGGGTTCGGAGCCAAAAACATTCAGTACTTC
.	TRBJ2-3	TRBV5-4	.	CASSPSGGSTDTQYF	TGTGCCAGCAGCCCGAGTGGCGGTAGCACAGATACGCAGTATTTT
few	TRBJ1-5	TRBV2	TRBD1	CASSVRQGALNQPQHF	TGTGCCAGCAGTGTTAGACAGGGGGCTCTTAATCAGCCCCAGCATTTT
.	TRBJ1-6	TRBV9	.	CASSVATGSGSPLHF	TGTGCCAGCAGCGTAGCTACAGGGAGTGGGTCACCCCTCCACTTT
.	TRBJ2-2	TRBV7-2	.	CASSRPRGGKGGGELFF	TGTGCCAGCAGCCGCCCCCGCGGCGGGAAAGGTGGCGGGGAGCTGTTTTTT
few	TRBJ2-3	TRBV11-1	.	CASSPRLTASTDTQYF	TGTGCCAGCAGCCCCAGGCTGACAGCAAGCACAGATACGCAGTATTTT
.	TRBJ2-3	TRBV7-4	.	CATSPVGSGNGMRRDTQYF	TGTGCCACTTCCCCGGTTGGGAGTGGAAACGGGATGCGTAGAGATACGCAGTATTTT
.	TRBJ2-7	TRBV19	TRBD2	CASKPGTSGRYEQYF	TGTGCCAGCAAACCGGGGACTAGCGGGAGGTACGAGCAGTACTTC
.	TRBJ1-4	TRBV7-8	TRBD1	CASSRRRDRGKVNEKLFF	TGTGCCAGCAGCCGGCGCCGGGACAGGGGGAAGGTTAATGAAAAACTGTTTTTT
.	TRBJ2-5	TRBV5-4	.	CASSFQGSRKTQYF	TGTGCCAGCAGCTTTCAGGGTTCCAGGAAGACCCAGTACTTC
.	TRBJ2-3	TRBV5-7	.	CASLRVCSTDTQYF	TGTGCCAGCCTACGTGTATGCAGCACAGATACGCAGTATTTT
.	TRBJ1-2	TRBV7-2	.	CASSPLQGVYGYTF	TGTGCCAGCAGCCCTCTACAGGGCGTTTATGGCTACACCTTC
.	TRBJ2-7	TRBV5-4	TRBD1	CASSVGQGAYEQYF	TGTGCCAGCAGCGTGGGACAGGGGGCGTACGAGCAGTACTTC
.	TRBJ2-1	TRBV5-5	TRBD2	CASSIAGGGYNEQFF	TGTGCCAGCAGCATAGCGGGCGGTGGATACAATGAGCAGTTCTTC
.	TRBJ1-2	TRBV19	TRBD1	CASSHGQANYGYTF	TGTGCCAGTAGTCACGGACAGGCCAACTATGGCTACACCTTC
.	TRBJ2-5	TRBV18	.	CASSPTGRETQYF	TGTGCCAGCTCCCCCACCGGGAGAGAGACCCAGTACTTC
once	TRBJ2-7	TRBV13	.	CASSLFTNYEQYF	TGTGCCAGCAGCTTATTCACTAACTACGAGCAGTACTTC
once	TRBJ2-5	TRBV9	.	CASSLPGGKKETQYF	TGTGCCAGCAGCCTCCCTGGGGGGAAGAAAGAGACCCAGTACTTC
few	TRBJ1-1	TRBV6-5	.	CASSSAGNTEAFF	TGTGCCAGCAGCTCCGCGGGGAACACTGAAGCTTTCTTT
once	TRBJ1-5	TRBV2	TRBD1	CASRAGTGIQPQHF	TGTGCCAGCAGGGCCGGGACAGGGATTCAGCCCCAGCATTTT
few	TRBJ2-7	TRBV5-1	TRBD1	CASSSRLRTGVNEQYF	TGCGCCAGCAGCTCGCGCCTCCGGACAGGGGTAAACGAGCAGTACTTC
.	TRBJ2-1	TRBV18	.	CASSRGTPAHNEQFF	TGTGCCAGCTCACGAGGGACACCAGCACACAATGAGCAGTTCTTC
.	TRBJ2-2	TRBV6-5	.	CASSYRGGAGAGELFF	TGTGCCAGCAGTTACAGGGGGGGCGCTGGTGCCGGGGAGCTGTTTTTT